Each of the 32 T cell receptor beta chains below was sequenced from the same sample in a study of persistence of HIV-infected CD4 T cells. The libraries were made with immunoSEQ version 4 in survey mode. The repertoire was sequenced with immunoSEQ multiplex PCR; TCRdb's copy has only in-frame clones and lacks some. Found here are 45,000 to 55,000 clones, about 80% of them singletons; the top ten hold about 3%. Which antigens these TCRs recognize remains unknown. Cells were stimulated with CMV-infected fibroblast lysates at about 9.4 ug/mL. Sorted nonresponding memory CD4+ T cells were CD40L-negative, CD69-negative, CD45RO-high. The specimen comprised CD4+ T cells sorted from PBMCs after 18-hour stimulation, sampled from a patient who received antiretroviral therapy. Receptors were obtained from an adult man with HIV who was CMV-seropositive.

The chain couples TRBV10-3 to TRBJ2-7, with 8 bases fitting TRBD2. The ends lost 6 bases at V and 1 base at J; junction bases unmatched: 5. CDR1 and CDR2 (germline): ENHRY, SYGVKD. This CDR3 spans 14 amino acids. CDR3 protein: CAIRGSGGSYEQYF. The DNA of the CDR3 is TGTGCCATCAGGGGGAGCGGGGGATCCTACGAGCAGTACTTC.

This clone has only one observation. This chain links TRBV19 with TRBJ2-6; maybe TRBD2 (6 bases). The CDR3 loop spans 16 amino acids. Germline values: CDR1 LNHDA, CDR2 SQIVND (reference sequence). Trimming cost V 7 bases and J 0 bases, with 13 bases left between them. The CDR3 sequence: CASKEGSISGANVLTF. The CDR3 region has the DNA TGTGCCAGTAAGGAGGGGAGCATCTCTGGGGCCAACGTCCTGACTTTC.

J is TRBJ2-7 and V is TRBV5-1; no definite D call. The germline V gene encodes CDR1 SGHRS and CDR2 YFSETQ. V lost 2 bases to trimming and J lost 5 bases, with 11 bases between them. The CDR3 totals 13 residues. The CDR3 DNA follows: TGCGCCAGCAGCTTTAGGGCTCTGGACGAGCAGTACTTC. Translating gives CASSFRALDEQYF.

The V and J genes are TRBV15 and TRBJ2-3, with D perhaps matching TRBD2 (5 bases). Trimming took off 0 bases at V and 3 bases at J, with 13 bases between the two ends. CDR1 is LNHNV and CDR2 is YYDKDF in the germline V gene (reference sequence). The CDR3 runs 16 residues. CDR3 nucleotides: TGTGCCACCAGCAGAGATTCCGGGGATGGGACAGATACGCAGTATTTT. Protein: CATSRDSGDGTDTQYF. The complete variable domain, with remaining parts taken from reference TRBV15 and TRBJ2-3, reads DAMVIQNPRYQVTQFGKPVTLSCSQTLNHNVMYWYQQKSSQAPKLLFHYYDKDFNNEADTPDNFQSRRPNTSFCFLDIRSPGLGDTAMYLCATSRDSGDGTDTQYFGPGTRLTVL.

V gene TRBV7-9 combines with J gene TRBJ2-2, with D maybe TRBD1 (5 bases). V was clipped by 1 base and J by 0 bases, with 9 bases between them. CDR3 length: 16 residues. The germline CDR1 and CDR2 sequences are SEHNR and FQNEAQ (reference sequence). The chain's CDR3 is CASSLGTSTNTGELFF. Here the CDR3 DNA reads TGTGCCAGCAGCTTAGGGACAAGTACGAACACCGGGGAGCTGTTTTTT.

This clone was detected a few times. The genes are TRBV2 and TRBJ2-2; possible D gene TRBD2, 5 bases. CDR1 SNHLY and CDR2 FYNNEI come from the germline V gene. CDR3 length equals 14 residues. V gave up 7 bases and J gave up 5 bases, with 14 bases separating them. CDR3 bases: TGTGCCAGCACCTCTACACGGGGAACCGGGGAGCTGTTTTTT. This sequence encodes CASTSTRGTGELFF.

In its sample, this clone was seen a few times. CDR3 bases: TGCGCCAGCAGCTTGGATGTCAGGGGGCTAGCTTTCTTT. Translated: CASSLDVRGLAFF. The chain recombines TRBV5-1 with TRBJ1-1; 8 bases are a match to TRBD1. CDR3 length: 13 amino acids. The J segment lost 10 bases and the V segment lost 0 bases, leaving 5 bases of the junction unmatched. Germline CDR1 is SGHRS and CDR2 is YFSETQ.

The chain is built from TRBV7-2 and TRBJ2-3; 8 bases fit TRBD2. Germline V gene data show CDR1 as SGHTA and CDR2 as FQGNSA. This CDR3 is built from 13 residues. Unmatched junction bases numbered 3, after V lost 5 bases and J lost 5 bases. Here the CDR3 DNA reads TGTGCCAGCAGCCCCCGGGGGGGAGATACGCAGTATTTT. Amino acid sequence: CASSPRGGDTQYF.

The CDR3: CASSLVGGYTF. DNA for the CDR3: TGTGCCAGCAGCTTGGTAGGCGGCTACACCTTC. The V gene is TRBV5-6, the J gene TRBJ1-2, with D unclear. The V end was cut by 0 bases, the J end by 8 bases, with 5 bases between. Germline V gene lookup returns CDR1 SGHDT and CDR2 YYEEEE. There are 11 residues in the CDR3.

The genes are TRBV6-5 and TRBJ2-7; tentatively, D is TRBD1 (6 bases). The V and J ends lost 5 bases and 7 bases respectively, with 12 bases between them. The CDR3 extends over 12 amino acids. Germline CDR1 reads MNHEY; CDR2 reads SVGAGI. The DNA for the CDR3 is TGTGCCAGCAGTACAGGGTTGGGGGAGCAGTACTTC. It codes for CASSTGLGEQYF.

The chain combines TRBV5-1 with TRBJ1-1; D unresolved. CDR3 size: 14 residues. Germline values: CDR1 SGHRS, CDR2 YFSETQ. Trimming cost V 2 bases and J 0 bases, with 8 bases left between them. CDR3 amino acids: CASSFRTMNTEAFF. CDR3 coding DNA: TGCGCCAGCAGCTTCCGCACCATGAACACTGAAGCTTTCTTT.

The chain carries TRBV5-1 and TRBJ1-2, with D perhaps TRBD1 (5 bases). The CDR3 length is 13 residues. Germline loops: CDR1 SGHRS, CDR2 YFSETQ. V was shortened by 2 bases and J by 3 bases, with 8 bases between the two germline ends. CDR3 in amino acids: CASSFRDDYGYTF. CDR3 coding DNA: TGCGCCAGCAGCTTCAGGGACGACTATGGCTACACCTTC. Complete variable domain (other parts from reference TRBV5-1 and TRBJ1-2): KAGVTQTPRYLIKTRGQQVTLSCSPISGHRSVSWYQQTPGQGLQFLFEYFSETQRNKGNFPGRFSGRQFSNSRSEMNVSTLELGDSALYLCASSFRDDYGYTFGSGTRLTVV.

The chain recombines TRBV18 with TRBJ2-1, with 10 bases fitting TRBD2. This CDR3 has 19 residues. J gave up 0 bases and V 1 base, and 9 bases lay outside the gene matches. Per germline, CDR1 KGHSH and CDR2 LQKENI. The CDR3 coding sequence is TGTGCCAGCTCACCACTCGGACTACTAGCGGGGAGCTCCTACAATGAGCAGTTCTTC. It specifies CASSPLGLLAGSSYNEQFF. The whole variable domain, filled in from reference TRBV18 and TRBJ2-1, reads NAGVMQNPRHLVRRRGQEARLRCSPMKGHSHVYWYRQLPEEGLKFMVYLQKENIIDESGMPKERFSAEFPKEGPSILRIQQVVRGDSAAYFCASSPLGLLAGSSYNEQFFGPGTRLTVL.

The J gene is TRBJ1-3, the V gene TRBV9, with D unclear. Per the germline V gene, CDR1 is SGDLS and CDR2 is YYNGEE. Trimming took 0 bases from V and 0 from J, leaving 10 bases between them. CDR3 length: 16 residues. The CDR3 coding sequence is TGTGCCAGCAGCGTAGGAGAAACTTACTCTGGAAACACCATATATTTT. Protein sequence: CASSVGETYSGNTIYF.

This rearrangement joins TRBV18 to TRBJ2-7, with D perhaps being TRBD1 or TRBD2 (5 bases each). The CDR3 is 12 amino acids. The germline V gene encodes CDR1 KGHSH and CDR2 LQKENI. V dropped 5 bases and J dropped 9 bases, with 14 bases sitting between them. The CDR3 DNA sequence: TGTGCCAGCTCAACCACCCTTGGGGGGCAGTACTTC. This encodes CASSTTLGGQYF.

The chain couples TRBV19 to TRBJ1-3, with a possible D match to TRBD1 (6 bases). Germline V CDR1 and CDR2: LNHDA, SQIVND (reference sequence). The CDR3 is made up of 17 amino acids. Trimming took off 7 bases at V and 4 bases at J, with 23 bases between the two ends. The CDR3 loop reads CASNPQNGGPEGNTIYF. The CDR3 DNA follows: TGTGCCAGTAACCCTCAGAATGGGGGGCCGGAAGGAAACACCATATATTTT.

In this sample, this clone turned up a few times. The chain has TRBV7-2 and TRBJ2-1, with D maybe TRBD2 (5 bases). The ends were cut back, 4 bases at V and 8 bases at J, with 18 bases in the middle. There are 15 residues in the CDR3. CDR1 and CDR2 from the germline V gene are SGHTA and FQGNSA. In DNA, the CDR3 is TGTGCCAGCAGCTCTAGCCCGGGTAGTTTATATGAGCAGTTCTTC. Translated, it gives CASSSSPGSLYEQFF.

As DNA, the CDR3 is TGTGCCAGCAGCTTAGGGGGCGGGAGCTCAAATGAGCAGTTCTTC. Its translation is CASSLGGGSSNEQFF. The V call is TRBV7-6, the J call TRBJ2-1, with 7 positions matching TRBD2. Trimming cost V 1 base and J 7 bases; bases outside gene matches: 7. Germline values: CDR1 SGHVS, CDR2 FNYEAQ. CDR3 length: 15 amino acids.

Concerning this clone: Other DNA sequences in the same sample also yield this CDR3. The chain combines TRBV5-1 with TRBJ2-2; the match to TRBD1 covers 7 bases. This CDR3 is built from 15 residues. Trimming at V came to 4 bases and at J to 1 base, leaving 4 bases not matched to a gene. The germline gives CDR1 SGHRS, CDR2 YFSETQ. The CDR3 sequence: CASSPRQGNTGELFF. The DNA for the CDR3 is TGCGCCAGCAGCCCAAGACAGGGGAACACCGGGGAGCTGTTTTTT.

The rearrangement uses TRBV13 and TRBJ1-2, with D possibly TRBD1 on 6 matching bases. The CDR3 contains 15 residues. The germline CDR1 and CDR2 sequences are PRHDT and FYEKMQ (reference sequence). The V end was cut by 2 bases, the J end by 2 bases, with 12 bases between. As DNA, the CDR3 is TGTGCCAGCAGCTTAAGGGACAATCGGAACTATGGCTACACCTTC. Protein sequence: CASSLRDNRNYGYTF.

The rearrangement joins TRBV5-4 to TRBJ2-7, with 14 bases that match TRBD2. V gave up 5 bases and J gave up 0 bases; unmatched junction bases: 4. The CDR3 loop spans 16 amino acids. Germline lookup yields CDR1 SGHNT and CDR2 YYREEE (reference sequence). The CDR3 DNA is TGTGCCAGCAGGAGGGGACTAGCGGGGGACTCCTACGAGCAGTACTTC. It is translated as CASRRGLAGDSYEQYF.

The rearrangement uses TRBV30 and TRBJ2-7, with D perhaps matching TRBD2 (5 bases). The V end lost 3 bases, the J end lost 6 bases, and 21 bases lay between the germline ends. CDR3 length: 15 residues. CDR1 and CDR2 from the germline V gene are GTSNPN and SVGIG (reference sequence). The CDR3 bases are TGTGCCTGGAGACGAACGGGGTGGGAGTCGGTCGAGCAGTACTTC. Protein sequence: CAWRRTGWESVEQYF.

This clone turned up a few times. The chain has TRBV6-6 and TRBJ2-1; D not resolved. Germline V gene data show CDR1 as MNHNY and CDR2 as SVGAGI (reference sequence). The CDR3 loop spans 13 amino acids. Trimming removed 6 bases from V and 4 bases from J, with 10 bases in between. In nucleotides, the CDR3 is TGTGCCAGCAGCTCAGCCTCGTACAATGAGCAGTTCTTC. Translated, it gives CASSSASYNEQFF.

The chain combines TRBV7-9 with TRBJ2-7; 9 bases align to TRBD1. The germline CDR1 and CDR2 sequences are SEHNR and FQNEAQ (reference sequence). The V and J ends lost 5 bases and 4 bases, in that order; junction bases with no gene match: 15. This CDR3 spans 17 amino acids. The CDR3 loop is CASSQAIRDRVVYEQYF. The CDR3 DNA follows: TGTGCCAGCAGCCAAGCAATCCGGGACAGGGTTGTTTACGAGCAGTACTTC.

CDR3 loop: CASSYGGNYGYTF. DNA of the CDR3: TGTGCCAGCAGTTACGGGGGAAATTATGGCTACACCTTC. V and J are TRBV6-2 or TRBV6-3 and TRBJ1-2, with D tentatively TRBD1 (5 bases). CDR1 MNHEY and CDR2 SVGEGT come from the germline V gene. CDR3 length equals 13 residues. V was clipped by 2 bases and J by 5 bases, with 9 bases between them.

The chain uses TRBV5-8 and TRBJ2-7, with a tentative D call TRBD2 (5 bases). The CDR3 contains 15 residues. Germline CDR1 and CDR2: SGHTS and YDEGEE. V lost 0 bases, J lost 4 bases, and 14 bases lay in between. The CDR3 here is CASSLVAGWEYEQYF. The CDR3 DNA reads as TGTGCCAGCAGCTTGGTGGCGGGCTGGGAGTACGAGCAGTACTTC.

The chain is built from TRBV19 and TRBJ1-2; 9 bases match TRBD1. V lost 9 bases and J lost 1; bases outside the gene matches: 6. Germline CDR1 LNHDA, CDR2 SQIVND (reference sequence). The CDR3 is 14 residues long. The chain's CDR3 is CASRATGGNYGYTF. CDR3 bases: TGTGCCAGCAGGGCGACAGGGGGTAACTATGGCTACACCTTC.

The chain joins TRBV25-1 to TRBJ1-3; the D is unclear. This CDR3 contains 14 residues. V was cut by 6 bases and J by 0 bases, with 9 bases left in between. Germline assignment: CDR1 MGHDK and CDR2 SYGVNS. The CDR3 spells CASSPEGSGNTIYF. DNA for the CDR3: TGTGCCAGCAGCCCGGAGGGCTCTGGAAACACCATATATTTT.

The count of this clone is one. The V and J genes are TRBV15 and TRBJ1-1; TRBD1 agrees at 7 bases. J gave up 5 bases and V 5 bases, and 11 bases lay outside the gene matches. In germline, CDR1 is LNHNV, CDR2 YYDKDF (reference sequence). The CDR3 sequence is 15 residues long. This CDR3 is CATSGGRGRRTEAFF. The CDR3 region has the DNA TGTGCCACCAGCGGAGGGAGGGGGCGTCGGACTGAAGCTTTCTTT.

This chain uses TRBV18 with TRBJ1-5, with D uncertain. Germline V CDR1 and CDR2: KGHSH, LQKENI. The V end was cut by 6 bases, the J end by 0 bases, with 12 bases between. There are 15 residues in the CDR3. The DNA for the CDR3 is TGTGCCAGCTCGCAGGCTGGTGCTAGCAATCAGCCCCAGCATTTT. Translating it yields CASSQAGASNQPQHF.

The chain couples TRBV29-1 to TRBJ2-2; D may be TRBD1 or TRBD2 (5 bases each). The V gene lost 6 bases and the J gene lost 0 bases, with 14 bases spanning the gap. The CDR3 is 15 amino acids. Germline V gives CDR1 SQVTM, CDR2 ANQGSEA. CDR3 amino acids: CSVTYGAANTGELFF. For the CDR3, the DNA is TGCAGCGTCACGTACGGGGCCGCGAACACCGGGGAGCTGTTTTTT.

A few counts support this clone. J is TRBJ1-1 and V is TRBV12-5; D is unclear. V lost 5 bases, J lost 4 bases, and 14 bases lay in between. The CDR3 consists of 14 residues. The germline V gene has CDR1 LGHNT and CDR2 FRNRAP. CDR3 residues: CASGINGRTTEAFF. CDR3 DNA sequence: TGTGCTAGTGGTATAAACGGGAGGACCACTGAAGCTTTCTTT.